The present TCR beta chain was sequenced within a study of response to subunit inactivated influenza vaccine. CDR1 is SGHVS and CDR2 is FQNEAQ in the germline V gene. V lost 6 bases and J 6 bases, leaving 15 bases between the germline ends. The CDR3 loop spans 14 amino acids. Findings and limits, study-wide: Authors suggested seasonal influenza vaccinations each recruit few new T cells.

Of note for this clonotype: Its matching antigen is unknown.

TCRdb analysed the RT-PCR reads with MiXCR anew, one entry per CDR3 protein. The sample carries approximately 500,000 distinct CDR3 sequences, 10% to 15% recorded once. The specimen was PBMCs from blood, collected 45 days after vaccination. The J gene is TRBJ2-1, the V gene TRBV7-8; no firm D call. The receptor comes from a man aged 45-60 years who received an inactivated influenza vaccine. CDR3 region: CASRINVHGNEQFF. In DNA form, the CDR3 reads TGTGCCAGCAGGATCAACGTCCACGGCAATGAGCAGTTCTTC. The entire variable domain, with the rest obtained from reference TRBV7-8 and TRBJ2-1, is as follows: GAGVSQSPRYKVAKRGQDVALRCDPISGHVSLFWYQQALGQGPEFLTYFQNEAQLDKSGLPSDRFFAERPEGSVSTLKIQRTQQEDSAVYLCASRINVHGNEQFFGPGTRLTVL.